What follows is one TCR beta chain and its context. The data derive from a study of tumor-infiltrating lymphocytes in primary liver carcinoma. Blood RNA was derived from unsorted whole blood, and germline DNA was extracted too. cDNA specific to TCR beta was made from approximately 0.55 ug of total RNA, with a constant-region primer employed for priming. A slightly modified ARM-PCR protocol with three nested multiplex PCR rounds produced these TCR beta libraries. Two initial PCR rounds of roughly 10 cycles each paired TRBV1-TRBV30 forward primers with a C-beta reverse primer. TCRdb redid the calling of the multiplex PCR reads with MiXCR, one entry per CDR3 protein. The sample yields approximately 330,000 distinct CDR3 sequences, roughly 61% seen once. With 1 base removed from V and 7 bases from J, the gap between germline ends came to 5 bases. From germline, CDR1 is SGHTA and CDR2 FQGNSA. This CDR3 is 13 amino acids long.

The sequence was obtained from a middle-aged man with primary liver carcinoma and hepatitis B virus infection. The sequenced sample was peripheral blood. The rearrangement uses TRBV7-2 and TRBJ1-6; D ambiguous. CDR3 nucleotides: TGTGCCAGCAGCTTAGTCTGGAATTCACCCCTCCACTTT. Translation gives CASSLVWNSPLHF.